Below are 7 T cell receptor beta chains sequenced from a single sample in a study of CD8+ T cells in alopecia areata. The sample's treatment: oral pan-JAK inhibitor, 5-10 mg twice daily. Reverse transcription of extracted RNA yielded cDNA, which provided the sequencing template. Measured with immunoSEQ multiplex PCR; TCRdb has only the in-frame clones, and not every one. This sample has some 200,000 clones; about three fifths occur once, and the top ten carry 3% to 4%. Sequences were derived from CD4+ T cells sorted from blood, sampled at week 4, from a patient treated with tofacitinib. The receptors stem from a human donor with alopecia areata.

The chain recombines TRBV30 with TRBJ2-3; a weak D match, TRBD1 (6 bases). Germline assignment: CDR1 GTSNPN and CDR2 SVGIG (reference sequence). CDR3 length: 13 residues. Trimming stripped 5 bases from V and 0 bases from J, with 9 bases between. DNA for the CDR3: TGTGCCTGGGGACAGAGTAGCACAGATACGCAGTATTTT. It specifies CAWGQSSTDTQYF.

CDR3 residues: CASSSDYLSYNEQFF. As DNA, the CDR3 is TGTGCCAGCAGCTCGGACTACCTCTCCTACAATGAGCAGTTCTTC. The V gene is TRBV11-1, the J gene TRBJ2-1; tentatively, D is TRBD2 (6 bases). Germline V gives CDR1 SGHAT, CDR2 FQDESV (reference sequence). This CDR3 contains 15 residues. V was shortened by 4 bases and J by 0 bases, with 10 bases between the two germline ends.

The rearrangement links TRBV30 to TRBJ1-4; a weak D match, TRBD1 (5 bases). Germline CDR1 reads GTSNPN; CDR2 reads SVGIG (reference sequence). This CDR3 comprises 13 residues. V was shortened by 7 bases and J by 5 bases, with 14 bases between the two germline ends. Here the CDR3 reads CASCEGLNEKLFF. In nucleotides, the CDR3 is TGTGCCTCTTGCGAGGGGTTGAATGAAAAACTGTTTTTT.

The CDR3 region is CAWSATLGYNEQFF. The DNA of the CDR3 is TGTGCCTGGAGTGCAACCCTAGGGTACAATGAGCAGTTCTTC. The rearrangement joins TRBV30 to TRBJ2-1; D not resolved. Germline lookup yields CDR1 GTSNPN and CDR2 SVGIG (reference sequence). Trimming removed 1 base from V and 4 bases from J, with 11 bases in between. CDR3 length: 14 residues. Looking up the rest from reference TRBV30 and TRBJ2-1 gives the full variable domain: SQTIHQWPATLVQPVGSPLSLECTVEGTSNPNLYWYRQAAGRGLQLLFYSVGIGQISSEVPQNLSASRPQDRQFILSSKKLLLSDSGFYLCAWSATLGYNEQFFGPGTRLTVL.

This chain joins TRBV6-5 and TRBJ2-1; D not certain. Germline-derived CDR1 and CDR2 are MNHEY and SVGAGI. Trimming shortened V by 2 bases and J by 3 bases, and 11 bases separated the two germline ends. The CDR3 is 15 residues long. The CDR3 here is CASSYDPGFYNEQFF. The CDR3 bases are TGTGCCAGCAGTTACGATCCAGGATTCTACAATGAGCAGTTCTTC.

The J gene is TRBJ1-2, the V gene TRBV5-1; unclear D gene. This CDR3 contains 14 residues. CDR1 and CDR2 (germline): SGHRS, YFSETQ. The ends were cut back, 3 bases at V and 2 bases at J, with 11 bases in the middle. CDR3 in amino acids: CASSSTTTNYGYTF. The DNA of the CDR3 is TGCGCCAGCAGCTCGACCACTACCAACTATGGCTACACCTTC.

In this sample, this clone turned up a few times. The rearrangement joins TRBV29-1 to TRBJ2-5; 7 bases fit TRBD1. CDR1 and CDR2 from the germline V gene are SQVTM and ANQGSEA. The junction had 4 bases not matched to a gene; V was cut back by 7 bases and J by 5 bases. The length of the CDR3 is 11 residues. CDR3 in amino acids: CSARQGETQYF. Written as DNA, the CDR3 is TGCAGCGCAAGACAGGGCGAGACCCAGTACTTC. Combining the CDR3 with reference TRBV29-1 and TRBJ2-5 gives the whole variable domain SAVISQKPSRDICQRGTSLTIQCQVDSQVTMMFWYRQQPGQSLTLIATANQGSEATYESGFVIDKFPISRPNLTFSTLTVSNMSPEDSSIYLCSARQGETQYFGPGTRLLVL.